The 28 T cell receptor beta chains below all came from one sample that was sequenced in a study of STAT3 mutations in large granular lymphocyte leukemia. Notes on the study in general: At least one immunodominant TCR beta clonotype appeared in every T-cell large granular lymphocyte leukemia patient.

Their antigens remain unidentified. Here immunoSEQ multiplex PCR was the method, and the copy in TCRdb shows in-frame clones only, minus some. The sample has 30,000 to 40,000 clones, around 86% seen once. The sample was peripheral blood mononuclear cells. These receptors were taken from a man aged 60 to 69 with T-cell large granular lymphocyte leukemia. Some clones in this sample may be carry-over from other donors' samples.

The CDR3 here is CASGSPQQGNEQYF. CDR3 nucleotides: TGTGCCAGCGGATCTCCCCAACAGGGGAACGAGCAGTACTTC. This chain links TRBV13 with TRBJ2-7; 7 positions agree with TRBD1. The germline V gene has CDR1 PRHDT and CDR2 FYEKMQ (reference sequence). CDR3 length: 14 residues. J was trimmed by 5 bases and V by 8 bases; bases with no gene match: 12.

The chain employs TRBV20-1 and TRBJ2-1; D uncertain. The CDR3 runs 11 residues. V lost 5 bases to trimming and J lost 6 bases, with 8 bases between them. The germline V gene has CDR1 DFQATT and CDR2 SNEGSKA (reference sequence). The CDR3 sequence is CSAHYINEQFF. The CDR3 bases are TGCAGTGCTCACTACATCAATGAGCAGTTCTTC.

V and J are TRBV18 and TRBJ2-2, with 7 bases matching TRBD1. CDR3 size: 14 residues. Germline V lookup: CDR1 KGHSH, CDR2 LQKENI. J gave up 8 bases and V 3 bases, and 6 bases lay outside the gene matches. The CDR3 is CASSPDRPGGELFF. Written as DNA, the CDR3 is TGTGCCAGCTCACCGGACAGGCCCGGGGGGGAGCTGTTTTTT.

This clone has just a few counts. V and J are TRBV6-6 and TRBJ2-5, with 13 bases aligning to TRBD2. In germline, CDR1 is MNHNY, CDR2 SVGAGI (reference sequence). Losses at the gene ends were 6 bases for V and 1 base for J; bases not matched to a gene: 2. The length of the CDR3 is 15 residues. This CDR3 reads CASSRLAGGQETQYF. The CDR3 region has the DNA TGTGCCAGCAGCCGACTAGCGGGAGGCCAAGAGACCCAGTACTTC.

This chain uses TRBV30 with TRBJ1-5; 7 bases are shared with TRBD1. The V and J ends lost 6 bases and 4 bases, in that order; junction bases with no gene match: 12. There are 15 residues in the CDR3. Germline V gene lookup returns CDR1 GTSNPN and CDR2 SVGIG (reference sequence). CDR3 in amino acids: CACLEGAGRNQPQHF. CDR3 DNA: TGTGCCTGCCTCGAGGGGGCTGGTCGAAATCAGCCCCAGCATTTT.

The CDR3 coding sequence is TGTGCCAGTCCCGCTAGCGTTACCGGGGAGCTGTTTTTT. Translation: CASPASVTGELFF. The chain has TRBV19 and TRBJ2-2; TRBD2 might be the D (6 bases). Trimming removed 8 bases from V and 5 bases from J, with 12 bases in between. Per the germline V gene, CDR1 is LNHDA and CDR2 is SQIVND (reference sequence). The CDR3 sequence is 13 residues long.

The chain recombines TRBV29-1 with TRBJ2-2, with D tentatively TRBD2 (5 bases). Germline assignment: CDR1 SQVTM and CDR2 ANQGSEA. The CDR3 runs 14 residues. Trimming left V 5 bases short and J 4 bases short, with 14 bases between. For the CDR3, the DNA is TGCAGCGTTCGCTTCGGACTGACCACCGGGGAGCTGTTTTTT. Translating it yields CSVRFGLTTGELFF.

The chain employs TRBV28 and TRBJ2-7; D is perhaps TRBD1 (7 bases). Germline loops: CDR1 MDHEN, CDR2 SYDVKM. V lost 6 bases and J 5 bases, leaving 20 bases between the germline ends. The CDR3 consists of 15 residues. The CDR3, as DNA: TGTGCCAGCAGGCCCCCCCTTGGAGGGGGCCACGAGCAGTACTTC. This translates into CASRPPLGGGHEQYF.

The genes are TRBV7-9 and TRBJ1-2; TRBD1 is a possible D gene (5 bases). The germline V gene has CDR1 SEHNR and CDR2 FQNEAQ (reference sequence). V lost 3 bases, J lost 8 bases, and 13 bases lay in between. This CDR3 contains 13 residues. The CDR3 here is CASSLETDRGYTF. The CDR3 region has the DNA TGTGCCAGCAGCTTGGAGACAGACCGAGGCTACACCTTC.

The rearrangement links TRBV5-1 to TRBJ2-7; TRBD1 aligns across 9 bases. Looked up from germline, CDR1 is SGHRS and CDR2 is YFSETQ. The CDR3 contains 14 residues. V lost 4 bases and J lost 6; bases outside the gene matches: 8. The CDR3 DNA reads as TGCGCCAGCAGCAGGGACAGGGTTGTATCCGAGCAGTACTTC. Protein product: CASSRDRVVSEQYF.

The CDR3 bases are TGTGCTAGTGTGGCTAGCGGGAATTGGGCAGATACGCAGTATTTT. Its translation: CASVASGNWADTQYF. This rearrangement joins TRBV12-5 to TRBJ2-3, with 9 bases aligning to TRBD2. V lost 7 bases, J lost 4 bases, and 9 bases stayed unmatched. The CDR3 has 15 residues. Germline V lookup: CDR1 LGHNT, CDR2 FRNRAP.

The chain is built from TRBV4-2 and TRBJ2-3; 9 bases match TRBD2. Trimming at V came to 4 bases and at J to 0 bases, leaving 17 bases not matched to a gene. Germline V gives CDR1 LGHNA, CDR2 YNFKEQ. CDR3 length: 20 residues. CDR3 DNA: TGTGCCAGCAGCCGGGGGGAGAGTAGCGGGAGTCTCTCAAGCACAGATACGCAGTATTTT. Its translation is CASSRGESSGSLSSTDTQYF.

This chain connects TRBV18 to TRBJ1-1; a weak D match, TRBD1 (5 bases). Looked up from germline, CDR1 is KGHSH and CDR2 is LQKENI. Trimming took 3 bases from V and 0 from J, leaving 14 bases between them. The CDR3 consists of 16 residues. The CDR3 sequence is CASSPPTQVMNTEAFF. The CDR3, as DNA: TGTGCCAGCTCACCGCCGACACAGGTCATGAACACTGAAGCTTTCTTT. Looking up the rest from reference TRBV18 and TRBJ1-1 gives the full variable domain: NAGVMQNPRHLVRRRGQEARLRCSPMKGHSHVYWYRQLPEEGLKFMVYLQKENIIDESGMPKERFSAEFPKEGPSILRIQQVVRGDSAAYFCASSPPTQVMNTEAFFGQGTRLTVV.

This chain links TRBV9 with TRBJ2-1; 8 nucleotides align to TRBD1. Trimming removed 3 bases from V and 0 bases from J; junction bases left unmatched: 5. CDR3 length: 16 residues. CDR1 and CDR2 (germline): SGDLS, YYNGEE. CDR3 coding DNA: TGTGCCAGCAGCGCGGGGGACAGGCGCTCCTACAATGAGCAGTTCTTC. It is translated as CASSAGDRRSYNEQFF.

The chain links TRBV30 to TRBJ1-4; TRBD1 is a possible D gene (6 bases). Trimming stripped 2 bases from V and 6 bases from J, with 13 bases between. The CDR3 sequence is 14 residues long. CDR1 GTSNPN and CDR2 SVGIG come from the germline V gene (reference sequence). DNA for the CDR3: TGTGCCTGGAGTAGAGGGGGTGAAGATGAAAAACTGTTTTTT. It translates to CAWSRGGEDEKLFF.

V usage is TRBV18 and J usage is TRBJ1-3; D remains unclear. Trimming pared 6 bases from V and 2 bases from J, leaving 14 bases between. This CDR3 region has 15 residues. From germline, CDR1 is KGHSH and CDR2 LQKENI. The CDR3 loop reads CASSPAWAAGNTIYF. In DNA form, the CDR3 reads TGTGCCAGCTCCCCGGCGTGGGCGGCTGGAAACACCATATATTTT. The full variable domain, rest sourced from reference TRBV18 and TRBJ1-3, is NAGVMQNPRHLVRRRGQEARLRCSPMKGHSHVYWYRQLPEEGLKFMVYLQKENIIDESGMPKERFSAEFPKEGPSILRIQQVVRGDSAAYFCASSPAWAAGNTIYFGEGSWLTVV.

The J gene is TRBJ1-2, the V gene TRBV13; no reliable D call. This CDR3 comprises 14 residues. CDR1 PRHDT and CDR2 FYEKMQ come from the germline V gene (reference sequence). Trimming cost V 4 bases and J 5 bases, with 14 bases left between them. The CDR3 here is CASSSPGSEYGYTF. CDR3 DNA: TGTGCCAGCAGCTCCCCGGGGTCTGAGTATGGCTACACCTTC.

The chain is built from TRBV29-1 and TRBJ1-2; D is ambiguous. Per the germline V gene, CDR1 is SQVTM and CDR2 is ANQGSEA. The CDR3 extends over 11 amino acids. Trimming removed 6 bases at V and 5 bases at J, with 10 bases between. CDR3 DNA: TGCAGCGTAGGAGAGACTTATGGCTACACCTTC. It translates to CSVGETYGYTF.

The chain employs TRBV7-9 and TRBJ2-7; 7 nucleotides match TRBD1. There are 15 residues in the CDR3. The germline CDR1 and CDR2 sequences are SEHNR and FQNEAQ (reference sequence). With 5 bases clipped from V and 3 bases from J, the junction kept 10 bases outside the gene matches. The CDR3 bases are TGTGCCAGCAGCCTGCTCCGACAGGGTCTCTACGAGCAGTACTTC. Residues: CASSLLRQGLYEQYF.

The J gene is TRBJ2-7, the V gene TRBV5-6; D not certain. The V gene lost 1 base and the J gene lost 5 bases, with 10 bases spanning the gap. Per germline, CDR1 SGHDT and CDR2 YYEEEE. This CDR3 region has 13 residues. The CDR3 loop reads CASSLSFGHEQYF. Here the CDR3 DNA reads TGTGCCAGCAGCTTGTCTTTCGGGCACGAGCAGTACTTC.

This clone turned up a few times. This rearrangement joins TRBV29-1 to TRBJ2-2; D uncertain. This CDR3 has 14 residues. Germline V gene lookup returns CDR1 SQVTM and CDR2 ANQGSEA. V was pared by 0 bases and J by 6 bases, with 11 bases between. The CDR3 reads CSVEDGVGPGELFF. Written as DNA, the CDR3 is TGCAGCGTTGAAGATGGGGTCGGCCCCGGGGAGCTGTTTTTT.

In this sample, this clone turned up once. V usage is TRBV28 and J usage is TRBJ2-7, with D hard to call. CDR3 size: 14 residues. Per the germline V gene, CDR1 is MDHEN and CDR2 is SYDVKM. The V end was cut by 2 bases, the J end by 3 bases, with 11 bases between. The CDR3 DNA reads TGTGCCAGCAGTTTAGGTTCTCGGTTCTACGAGCAGTACTTC. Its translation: CASSLGSRFYEQYF.

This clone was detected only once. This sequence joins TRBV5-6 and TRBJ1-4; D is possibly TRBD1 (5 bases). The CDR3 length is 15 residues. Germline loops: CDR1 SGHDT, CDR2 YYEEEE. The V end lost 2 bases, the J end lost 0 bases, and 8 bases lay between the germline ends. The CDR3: CASSLLGPTNEKLFF. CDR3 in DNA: TGTGCCAGCAGCTTATTGGGACCAACTAATGAAAAACTGTTTTTT.

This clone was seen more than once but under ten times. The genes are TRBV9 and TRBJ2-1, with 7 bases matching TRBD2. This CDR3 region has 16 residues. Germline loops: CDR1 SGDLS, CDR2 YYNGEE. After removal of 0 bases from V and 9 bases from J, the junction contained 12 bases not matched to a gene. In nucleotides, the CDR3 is TGTGCCAGCAGCGTAGCGGGGGGACTGGCTCGGGGTGAGCAGTTCTTC. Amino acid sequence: CASSVAGGLARGEQFF.

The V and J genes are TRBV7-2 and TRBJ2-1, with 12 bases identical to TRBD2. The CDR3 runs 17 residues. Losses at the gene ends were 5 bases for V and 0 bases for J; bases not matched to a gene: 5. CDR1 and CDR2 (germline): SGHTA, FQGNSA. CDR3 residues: CASSRGLAGSSYNEQFF. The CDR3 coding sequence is TGTGCCAGCAGCCGTGGACTAGCGGGAAGCTCCTACAATGAGCAGTTCTTC.

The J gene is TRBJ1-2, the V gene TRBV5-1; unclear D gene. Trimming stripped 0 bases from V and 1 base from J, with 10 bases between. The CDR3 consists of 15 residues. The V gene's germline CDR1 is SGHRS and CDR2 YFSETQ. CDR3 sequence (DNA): TGCGCCAGCAGCTTGGGGCCAGAAGTTAACTATGGCTACACCTTC. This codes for CASSLGPEVNYGYTF.

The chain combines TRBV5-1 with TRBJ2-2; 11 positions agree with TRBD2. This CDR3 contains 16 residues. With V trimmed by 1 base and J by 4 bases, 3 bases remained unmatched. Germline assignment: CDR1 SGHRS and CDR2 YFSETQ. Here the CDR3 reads CASSLFLAGGTGELFF. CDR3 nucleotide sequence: TGCGCCAGCAGCTTGTTTCTAGCGGGAGGCACCGGGGAGCTGTTTTTT.

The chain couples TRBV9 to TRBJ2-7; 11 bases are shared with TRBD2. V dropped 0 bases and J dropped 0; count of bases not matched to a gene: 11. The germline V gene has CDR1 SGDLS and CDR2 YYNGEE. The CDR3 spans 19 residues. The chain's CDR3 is CASSVGGASGRFNSYEQYF. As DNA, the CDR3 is TGTGCCAGCAGCGTAGGCGGGGCTAGCGGGAGGTTCAACTCCTACGAGCAGTACTTC.